Sequencing of this T cell receptor beta chain was carried out in a study of post-analysis software for immune sequencing data. Germline CDR1 MGHRA, CDR2 YSYEKL. V dropped 1 base and J dropped 5 bases, with 14 bases sitting between them. The CDR3 covers 15 residues. Study outcomes and limitations: Included in a set of several TRBV segments more frequent in patients than controls were TRBV5-6, TRBV5-1 and TRBV20-1.

Presence of unique molecular identifiers characterized the TCR beta cDNA libraries. TCRdb reprocessed the PCR reads via MiXCR and lists one record per CDR3 protein. Of 500,000 to 600,000 distinct CDR3 sequences in the sample, 44% were seen once. With regard to this clonotype: The target antigen is unknown.

This TCR derives from a girl aged 10 to 17 with multiple sclerosis. Sample: blood. The chain uses TRBV4-1 and TRBJ1-1; D is possibly TRBD1 (5 bases). The CDR3 DNA follows: TGCGCCAGCAGCCAAGGGGTTTTGGGGGGGACTGAAGCTTTCTTT. It translates to CASSQGVLGGTEAFF.